Sequencing of this T cell receptor (beta chain) was carried out in a study of blood T cell repertoires in COVID-19. About the research overall: Specimens from acute and convalescent COVID-19 originated in the United States, Italy and Spain. T cells, B-cell-depleted T cells, or PBMCs supplied cDNA or gDNA.

Authors' data handling: Reference gene primer amplification in the assay estimated nucleated cell counts. The assay was immunoSEQ multiplex PCR, and TCRdb's table has in-frame clones only and misses some. V, J and clone size were drawn from that table, and D and trimming were deduced from the DNA. The sample gives about 290,000 clones, around four fifths of which show up once; 4.1% is in the top ten. Between the trimmed V and J ends, which lost 1 base and 0 bases, there was a span of 7 bases. Germline V gene sequence: CDR1 SEHNR, CDR2 FQNEAQ (reference sequence). The CDR3 extends over 16 amino acids.

The sample consisted of peripheral blood. This sequence originates from a woman aged 45-65 years with active or convalescent COVID-19. The chain employs TRBV7-9 and TRBJ2-6, with D uncertain. DNA of the CDR3: TGTGCCAGCAGCTTAGTACTCGGCTCTGGGGCCAACGTCCTGACTTTC. Amino acids: CASSLVLGSGANVLTF.